The sequence of this TCR beta chain was determined in a study of shared clonotypes between healthy human individuals. Study information: CD4 naive and memory got three plates each, CD8 naive two, CD8 memory one.

Each PCR replicate from the sorted subsets contained 200 to 250 ng DNA, which is 30,000 or so T cell genomes. Using immunoSEQ multiplex PCR, the repertoire was profiled, and TCRdb retains in-frame clones only, with some absent. The sample yields about 79,000 clones, under 65% seen once. All donors were Caucasian adults living in Nashville, Tennessee. To make CD8 memory, CD45RO+ cells were put together with CCR7-negative CD45RA+ TemRA cells. This clone has only one observation. CDR3 length equals 14 residues. Between the trimmed V and J ends, which lost 1 base and 3 bases, there was a span of 9 bases. Germline V lookup: CDR1 SNHLY, CDR2 FYNNEI.

This receptor was identified in a man younger than 45 in good health. The genes are TRBV2 and TRBJ2-5; D gene ambiguous. Sequences were obtained from memory CD8+ T cells sorted from blood. The sample's subset: CD45RO+ cells pooled with CCR7-negative TemRA cells. Written as DNA, the CDR3 is TGTGCCAGCAGTGAAGACAGAGAAAAAGAGACCCAGTACTTC. Encoded protein: CASSEDREKETQYF. Full variable domain (rest looked up from reference TRBV2 and TRBJ2-5): EPEVTQTPSHQVTQMGQEVILRCVPISNHLYFYWYRQILGQKVEFLVSFYNNEISEKSEIFDDQFSVERPDGSNFTLKIRSTKLEDSAMYFCASSEDREKETQYFGPGTRLLVL.